The present T cell receptor (beta chain) was sequenced within a study of T-cell memory formation after mild COVID-19. Study results and limitations: Day 15 to 85 contractors were CD4/CD8 balanced; later expanders leaned CD4+.

TCRdb reprocessed the 5' RACE reads via MiXCR and lists one record per CDR3 protein. The table has 250,000 to 350,000 distinct CDR3 sequences, 14% seen once. This clonotype was observed a handful of times. Its antigen is currently unknown. The origin of this receptor is a man younger than 35 who had mild COVID-19 (a few samples of this study predate the infection). Cell type and time point are not known. Sample: PBMCs or a T cell subset sorted from them (not recorded which).

The CDR3 DNA is TGCAGTGCTAGAAGTGGCACTGAAGCTTTCTTT. Its protein is CSARSGTEAFF. The chain couples TRBV20-1 to TRBJ1-1, with D unresolved. The CDR3 has 11 residues. Looked up from germline, CDR1 is DFQATT and CDR2 is SNEGSKA (reference sequence). Trimming stripped 2 bases from V and 4 bases from J, with 5 bases between.